This entry is about one TCR beta chain. These data originate in a study of blood T cell repertoires in COVID-19. Methods used by the authors: Amplification of reference gene primers was used by the study to estimate nucleated cell counts. Clones were sequenced by immunoSEQ multiplex PCR, and TCRdb holds only the in-frame ones, with some missing. V, J and clone size were drawn from that table, and D and trimming were deduced from the DNA. The table has some 200,000 clones, under 85% seen once. Germline loops: CDR1 GTSNPN, CDR2 SVGIG (reference sequence). Trimming took 4 bases from V and 3 from J, leaving 18 bases between them. This CDR3 contains 15 residues.

The chain couples TRBV30 to TRBJ2-5; D gene uncertain. Specimen: peripheral blood. The receptor comes from a woman of 80 years or more with acute or convalescent COVID-19. The CDR3 loop is CAWNRFVQSEETQYF. The CDR3 DNA follows: TGTGCCTGGAATCGATTTGTACAGTCGGAAGAGACCCAGTACTTC.